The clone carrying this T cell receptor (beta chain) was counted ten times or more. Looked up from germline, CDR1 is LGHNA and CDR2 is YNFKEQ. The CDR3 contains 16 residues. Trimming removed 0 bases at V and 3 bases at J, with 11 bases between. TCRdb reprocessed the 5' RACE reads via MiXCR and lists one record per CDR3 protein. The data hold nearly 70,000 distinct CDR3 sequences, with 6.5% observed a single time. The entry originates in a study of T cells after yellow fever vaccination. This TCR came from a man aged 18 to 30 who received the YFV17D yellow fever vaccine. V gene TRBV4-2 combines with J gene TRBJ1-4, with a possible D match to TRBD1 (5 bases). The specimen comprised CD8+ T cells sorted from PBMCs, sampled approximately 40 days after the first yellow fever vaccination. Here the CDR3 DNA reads TGTGCCAGCAGCCAAGATCCAGGGTTATCTAATGAAAAACTGTTTTTT. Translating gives CASSQDPGLSNEKLFF.